Listed here are 31 T cell receptor beta chains from one sample, sequenced in a study of beta chain features in type 1 diabetes. These TCRs' antigens remain unknown. Whole-study results and caveats: Type 1 diabetes patients had TCRB CDR3s that were shorter (moderately but significantly so) in all four CD4+ subsets.

Sequencing targeted expressed TCRB transcripts, as all isolated RNA had been reverse transcribed. TCRdb's copy holds only in-frame clones and misses some; the assay was immunoSEQ multiplex PCR. The sample consists of about 650,000 clones, over 10% of them appearing once. Specimen: naive CD4+ T cells from blood. These receptors all come from a man aged 25-40 years with type 1 diabetes.

This clone occurred a few times. The CDR3 region has the DNA TGTGCCAGCAGCCCGTGGTCTGAGCGGGGGGGCCTTGAGACCCAGTACTTC. It yields the protein CASSPWSERGGLETQYF. The rearrangement links TRBV11-2 to TRBJ2-5; the match to TRBD2 covers 10 bases. The trim removed 5 bases at V and 5 bases at J, leaving 14 bases unmatched. The CDR3 has 17 amino acids. CDR1 is SGHAT, CDR2 FQNNGV, per germline.

The table lists this clone with a few counts. The chain has TRBV2 and TRBJ2-3; the D gene is possibly TRBD2 (6 bases). Trimming left V 5 bases short and J 4 bases short, with 13 bases between. The V gene's germline CDR1 is SNHLY and CDR2 FYNNEI. The CDR3 totals 14 residues. The CDR3: CASSTGLRADTQYF. In DNA form, the CDR3 reads TGTGCCAGCAGTACCGGACTACGGGCAGATACGCAGTATTTT.

Note on this clone: Other DNA sequences from this sample encode an identical CDR3 as well. This sequence joins TRBV18 and TRBJ1-5; no clear D. V was clipped by 2 bases and J by 3 bases, with 5 bases between them. The CDR3 runs to 13 residues. Germline CDR1 is KGHSH and CDR2 is LQKENI. CDR3 DNA sequence: TGTGCCAGCTCACCAGGGGTCAATCAGCCCCAGCATTTT. It codes for CASSPGVNQPQHF.

The chain combines TRBV29-1 with TRBJ1-4; TRBD1 might be the D (5 bases). Trimming left V 1 base short and J 2 bases short, with 14 bases between. The CDR3 runs 16 residues. Germline V gives CDR1 SQVTM, CDR2 ANQGSEA. CDR3 in amino acids: CSVEGAGRGTNEKLFF. CDR3 DNA: TGCAGCGTTGAAGGGGCGGGAAGGGGTACTAATGAAAAACTGTTTTTT.

This clone was recorded a few times. The genes are TRBV4-3 and TRBJ2-7; D gene unclear. Germline V gives CDR1 LGHNA, CDR2 YSLEER. V was shortened by 1 base and J by 0 bases, with 10 bases between the two germline ends. The length of the CDR3 is 15 residues. CDR3 sequence reads: CASSQGSSNSYEQYF. In DNA form, the CDR3 reads TGCGCCAGCAGCCAAGGGAGCAGTAACTCCTACGAGCAGTACTTC.

V usage is TRBV7-8 and J usage is TRBJ2-5; possibly TRBD2 for D (5 bases). There are 13 residues in the CDR3. CDR1 and CDR2 from the germline V gene are SGHVS and FQNEAQ. Trimming removed 5 bases at V and 4 bases at J, with 11 bases between. This CDR3 is CASSPGSSETQYF. The CDR3 coding sequence is TGTGCCAGCAGCCCGGGAAGTTCAGAGACCCAGTACTTC.

The rearrangement links TRBV4-3 to TRBJ1-1; D possibly corresponds to TRBD1 (5 bases). Germline V gene sequence: CDR1 LGHNA, CDR2 YSLEER. V was trimmed by 0 bases and J by 1 base, leaving 9 bases between them. The CDR3 totals 15 residues. The CDR3 here is CASSQDLQGNTEAFF. Written as DNA, the CDR3 is TGCGCCAGCAGCCAAGATCTTCAGGGGAACACTGAAGCTTTCTTT.

Only a few counts were recorded for this clone. CDR3 nucleotide sequence: TGTGCCAGCACTTGGCTGACAGGCTCGCCCGGCTACACCTTC. It yields the protein CASTWLTGSPGYTF. The chain combines TRBV2 with TRBJ1-2, with a weak D call TRBD1 (6 bases). Germline-derived CDR1 and CDR2 are SNHLY and FYNNEI. The CDR3 spans 14 residues. V was pared by 7 bases and J by 8 bases, with 20 bases between.

There are a few counts of this clone. This sequence joins TRBV5-1 and TRBJ1-2; 8 bases align to TRBD1. Per germline, CDR1 SGHRS and CDR2 YFSETQ. The trim removed 7 bases at V and 5 bases at J, leaving 10 bases unmatched. The CDR3 sequence is 14 residues long. The CDR3, as DNA: TGCGCCAGCGCGTCCGGACAGGGTGATTATGGCTACACCTTC. Protein product: CASASGQGDYGYTF. Full variable domain (rest looked up from reference TRBV5-1 and TRBJ1-2): KAGVTQTPRYLIKTRGQQVTLSCSPISGHRSVSWYQQTPGQGLQFLFEYFSETQRNKGNFPGRFSGRQFSNSRSEMNVSTLELGDSALYLCASASGQGDYGYTFGSGTRLTVV.

The gene calls are TRBV5-1 and TRBJ2-3, with D unresolved. The CDR3 loop spans 14 amino acids. Germline V gene lookup returns CDR1 SGHRS and CDR2 YFSETQ. V was trimmed by 5 bases and J by 3 bases, leaving 13 bases between them. This CDR3 is CASSQAAATDTQYF. The CDR3 coding sequence is TGCGCCAGCAGTCAGGCCGCCGCAACAGATACGCAGTATTTT. Combining the CDR3 with reference TRBV5-1 and TRBJ2-3 gives the whole variable domain KAGVTQTPRYLIKTRGQQVTLSCSPISGHRSVSWYQQTPGQGLQFLFEYFSETQRNKGNFPGRFSGRQFSNSRSEMNVSTLELGDSALYLCASSQAAATDTQYFGPGTRLTVL.

This clone has just a few counts. The J gene is TRBJ2-2, the V gene TRBV9, with D tentatively TRBD2 (5 bases). The CDR3 extends over 15 amino acids. The V and J ends lost 4 bases and 0 bases respectively, with 10 bases between them. From germline, CDR1 is SGDLS and CDR2 YYNGEE. CDR3: CASSPRRANTGELFF. CDR3 coding DNA: TGTGCCAGCAGCCCCAGGCGGGCGAACACCGGGGAGCTGTTTTTT.

The chain combines TRBV7-7 with TRBJ2-5; possibly TRBD1 for D (5 bases). The CDR3 runs to 15 residues. Trimming removed 1 base from V and 4 bases from J, with 13 bases in between. Germline CDR1 and CDR2: SSHAT and FNYEAQ (reference sequence). CDR3 nucleotide sequence: TGTGCCAGCAGCTTAGGTGTAAGGGGCGTAGAGACCCAGTACTTC. Encoded protein: CASSLGVRGVETQYF.

There are a few counts of this clone. V gene TRBV6-1 combines with J gene TRBJ2-7, with 7 bases identical to TRBD2. V was pared by 8 bases and J by 2 bases, with 6 bases of the junction left unmatched. The V gene's germline CDR1 is MNHNS and CDR2 SASEGT. The CDR3 runs 13 residues. In DNA form, the CDR3 reads TGTGCCAGCGGGAGGGATGGAGCCTACGAGCAGTACTTC. It yields the protein CASGRDGAYEQYF.

This clone occurred a few times. The rearrangement links TRBV4-3 to TRBJ2-3, with D maybe TRBD1 (6 bases). There are 16 residues in the CDR3. V lost 2 bases and J lost 4, with 16 bases in between. Germline V lookup: CDR1 LGHNA, CDR2 YSLEER. CDR3 region: CASSQRLDGGADTQYF. Written as DNA, the CDR3 is TGCGCCAGCAGCCAAAGATTGGATGGGGGCGCAGATACGCAGTATTTT.

V and J are TRBV5-1 and TRBJ1-6; D uncertain. This CDR3 region has 13 residues. The germline V gene has CDR1 SGHRS and CDR2 YFSETQ. Trimming left V 7 bases short and J 11 bases short, with 16 bases between. The CDR3 region has the DNA TGCGCCAGCGGGGAACAGCCTCTGGCACCCCTCCACTTT. Amino acids: CASGEQPLAPLHF.

The chain links TRBV10-2 to TRBJ2-3; D gene unclear. V shed 3 bases and J shed 8 bases, with 9 bases lying between them. The CDR3 extends over 12 amino acids. CDR1 is WSHSY, CDR2 SAAADI, per germline. CDR3 sequence reads: CASSDNPLTQYF. DNA for the CDR3: TGCGCCAGCAGTGACAACCCGCTTACGCAGTATTTT.

The V call is TRBV5-1, the J call TRBJ1-2; D gene uncertain. Germline CDR1 is SGHRS and CDR2 is YFSETQ. V was cut by 2 bases and J by 6 bases, with 11 bases left in between. There are 13 residues in the CDR3. In DNA form, the CDR3 reads TGCGCCAGCAGCTTAGAAGGATTCGATGGCTACACCTTC. Its translation is CASSLEGFDGYTF.

The chain employs TRBV5-1 and TRBJ1-2, with 7 bases identical to TRBD1. Germline lookup yields CDR1 SGHRS and CDR2 YFSETQ. V gave up 4 bases and J gave up 8 bases; unmatched junction bases: 8. This CDR3 region has 13 residues. The CDR3 nucleotides are TGCGCCAGCAGCATACGACAGGGAAACGGCTACACCTTC. Translation gives CASSIRQGNGYTF.

This clone came up a few times. V and J are TRBV5-1 and TRBJ2-3; D is possibly TRBD1 (5 bases). The CDR3 covers 15 residues. Germline V gives CDR1 SGHRS, CDR2 YFSETQ. Trimming left V 3 bases short and J 8 bases short, with 19 bases between. In DNA form, the CDR3 reads TGCGCCAGCAGCTATGGGGCAGCAAGGGCGGTTACGCAGTATTTT. This gives the protein CASSYGAARAVTQYF.

The chain recombines TRBV19 with TRBJ2-3; the D gene is possibly TRBD1 (5 bases). The V gene lost 4 bases and the J gene lost 0 bases, with 8 bases spanning the gap. CDR1 is LNHDA, CDR2 SQIVND, per germline (reference sequence). The CDR3 length is 14 residues. CDR3 coding DNA: TGTGCCAGTAGTACCTCAGGGAGCACAGATACGCAGTATTTT. Translated, it gives CASSTSGSTDTQYF. Filled out from reference TRBV19 and TRBJ2-3, the complete variable domain reads DGGITQSPKYLFRKEGQNVTLSCEQNLNHDAMYWYRQDPGQGLRLIYYSQIVNDFQKGDIAEGYSVSREKKESFPLTVTSAQKNPTAFYLCASSTSGSTDTQYFGPGTRLTVL.

In its sample, this clone was seen a few times. The chain carries TRBV6-5 and TRBJ2-3; D unresolved. Germline CDR1 reads MNHEY; CDR2 reads SVGAGI. The CDR3 sequence is 11 residues long. Trimming shortened V by 4 bases and J by 4 bases, and 3 bases separated the two germline ends. The CDR3 nucleotides read TGTGCCAGCAGTTGGGCAGATACGCAGTATTTT. Protein: CASSWADTQYF.

The table lists this clone with a few counts. V and J are TRBV21-1 and TRBJ1-2; TRBD1 reflects the table's D call only, with no check against the DNA. TRBV21-1 is a pseudogene segment. The CDR3 has 14 residues. Here the CDR3 DNA reads TGTGCCAGCAGCCTTCCACAGGCCCTCTATGGCTACACCTTC. Translated, it gives CASSLPQALYGYTF.

This clone was seen a few times. The chain's CDR3 is CASSERRQGETQYF. In DNA form, the CDR3 reads TGTGCCAGCAGTGAGAGAAGACAGGGGGAGACCCAGTACTTC. The rearrangement links TRBV6-1 to TRBJ2-5; 8 positions match TRBD1. Per germline, CDR1 MNHNS and CDR2 SASEGT. J gave up 5 bases and V 3 bases, and 5 bases lay outside the gene matches. CDR3 length equals 14 residues.

This clone has more than one count but fewer than ten. The chain links TRBV9 to TRBJ2-7; 8 bases are a match to TRBD1. With V trimmed by 1 base and J by 2 bases, 8 bases remained unmatched. CDR1 is SGDLS, CDR2 YYNGEE, per germline. The CDR3 is made up of 16 amino acids. CDR3 nucleotides: TGTGCCAGCAGCGTATCAATGAGACAGGGGACCTACGAGCAGTACTTC. Its translation is CASSVSMRQGTYEQYF.

This clone was picked up a small number of times. V and J are TRBV27 and TRBJ2-1, with D uncertain. V was trimmed by 4 bases and J by 4 bases, leaving 14 bases between them. This CDR3 has 15 residues. From germline, CDR1 is MNHEY and CDR2 SMNVEV (reference sequence). CDR3 in amino acids: CASSYGLSAYNEQFF. CDR3 nucleotide sequence: TGTGCCAGCAGTTACGGCTTATCTGCTTACAATGAGCAGTTCTTC.

This clone appeared a few times. The V gene is TRBV7-2, the J gene TRBJ2-1, with no clear D. V was shortened by 7 bases and J by 2 bases, with 15 bases between the two germline ends. The germline V gene encodes CDR1 SGHTA and CDR2 FQGNSA. This CDR3 is 15 amino acids long. The chain's CDR3 is CASIISAGTYNEQFF. CDR3 sequence (DNA): TGTGCCAGCATCATATCGGCCGGTACCTACAATGAGCAGTTCTTC.

This clone was found a few times. The chain combines TRBV7-2 with TRBJ2-5; no definite D call. The CDR3 contains 14 residues. V was pared by 1 base and J by 3 bases, with 9 bases between. The germline gives CDR1 SGHTA, CDR2 FQGNSA. CDR3 loop: CASSLGGVKETQYF. The CDR3 bases are TGTGCCAGCAGCTTAGGAGGAGTTAAAGAGACCCAGTACTTC. The variable domain in full, with the rest retrieved from reference TRBV7-2 and TRBJ2-5, is GAGVSQSPSNKVTEKGKDVELRCDPISGHTALYWYRQSLGQGLEFLIYFQGNSAPDKSGLPSDRFSAERTGGSVSTLTIQRTQQEDSAVYLCASSLGGVKETQYFGPGTRLLVL.

The chain has TRBV11-3 and TRBJ2-2; TRBD2 agrees at 13 bases. The CDR3 consists of 17 residues. Germline V gene sequence: CDR1 SGHNT, CDR2 YENEEA. The V gene end was trimmed by 4 bases and the J gene end by 3 bases; junction bases not matched to a gene: 5. In DNA form, the CDR3 reads TGTGCCAGCAGCTGGACTAGCGGGGGACGGGACACCGGGGAGCTGTTTTTT. Amino acid sequence: CASSWTSGGRDTGELFF.

A few counts support this clone. The chain recombines TRBV5-1 with TRBJ1-2; no clear D gene. The CDR3 covers 14 residues. V was cut by 0 bases and J by 4 bases, with 10 bases left in between. Germline V gene lookup returns CDR1 SGHRS and CDR2 YFSETQ. The CDR3 DNA reads as TGCGCCAGCAGCTTGGAAGTCGGGATCTATGGCTACACCTTC. Translating it yields CASSLEVGIYGYTF.

This clone was seen more than once but under ten times. The genes are TRBV28 and TRBJ1-5; 7 bases line up with TRBD1. The CDR3 runs 14 residues. Trimming cost V 7 bases and J 5 bases; bases outside gene matches: 8. Germline V gene sequence: CDR1 MDHEN, CDR2 SYDVKM. The DNA of the CDR3 is TGTGCCAGCAATGGGCAGGGGGACTATCAGCCCCAGCATTTT. Its protein product is CASNGQGDYQPQHF.

V and J are TRBV27 and TRBJ1-2; D may be TRBD1 (6 bases). CDR3 length: 13 amino acids. Germline assignment: CDR1 MNHEY and CDR2 SMNVEV (reference sequence). Trimming removed 2 bases from V and 3 bases from J, with 7 bases in between. CDR3 nucleotides: TGTGCCAGCAGTTTAAGGACAGACTATGGCTACACCTTC. Residues: CASSLRTDYGYTF.